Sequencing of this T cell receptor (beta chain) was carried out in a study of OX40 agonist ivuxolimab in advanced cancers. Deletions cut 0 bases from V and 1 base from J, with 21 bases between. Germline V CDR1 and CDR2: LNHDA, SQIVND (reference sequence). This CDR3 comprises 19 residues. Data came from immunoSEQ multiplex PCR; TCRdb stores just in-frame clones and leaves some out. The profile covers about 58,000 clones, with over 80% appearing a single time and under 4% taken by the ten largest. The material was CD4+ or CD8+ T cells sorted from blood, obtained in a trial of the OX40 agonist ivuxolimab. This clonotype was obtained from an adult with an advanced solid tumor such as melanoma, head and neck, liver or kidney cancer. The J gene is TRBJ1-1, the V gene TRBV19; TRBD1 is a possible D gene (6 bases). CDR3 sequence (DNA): TGTGCCAGTAGTATAGATCTGGGGGGCTGGTACTCTGGGAACACTGAAGCTTTCTTT. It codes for CASSIDLGGWYSGNTEAFF.